A single sample is the source of the 24 T cell receptor beta chains below, sequenced in a study of regulatory T cells in long-lasting Graves disease. Construction of the TCR beta libraries employed iRepertoire HTBI primers in conjunction with Arm-PCR of CDR3 regions. TCRdb passed the multiplex PCR reads through MiXCR, listing each CDR3 protein once. The repertoire has 380,000 or so distinct CDR3 sequences, around 16% of them found once; the top ten carry 20% to 25%. Time point described: newly diagnosed GD, antithyroid drugs for less than 3 months. Extracted RNA from PBMCs served as the source of the TCR library. These data are also associated with another study on T cells in Graves' hyperthyroidism and ophthalmopathy.

The sample consisted of peripheral blood mononuclear cells (PBMCs), taken at new diagnosis, from a patient treated with antithyroid drugs. These receptor sequences come from a woman younger than 35 with Graves disease.

This clonotype was seen ten or more times. V usage is TRBV6-1 and J usage is TRBJ2-1, with 7 nucleotides matching TRBD2. With V trimmed by 8 bases and J by 7 bases, 11 bases remained unmatched. The germline gives CDR1 MNHNS, CDR2 SASEGT. The CDR3 length is 14 residues. CDR3 residues: CASVLAPLGNEQFF. As DNA, the CDR3 is TGTGCCAGCGTACTAGCGCCCCTAGGGAATGAGCAGTTCTTC.

There are many counts of this clonotype. The chain recombines TRBV11-2 with TRBJ1-1; no definite D call. This CDR3 has 11 residues. The ends were cut back, 5 bases at V and 8 bases at J, with 9 bases in the middle. CDR1 is SGHAT and CDR2 is FQNNGV in the germline V gene. CDR3 protein: CASSLVLEAFF. DNA of the CDR3: TGTGCCAGCAGCCTCGTCCTGGAAGCTTTCTTT.

Concerning this clonotype: A much larger clonotype is one base distant, so this may be a read error. J is TRBJ1-6 and V is TRBV2; 12 bases align to TRBD1. This CDR3 spans 17 amino acids. Germline CDR1 SNHLY, CDR2 FYNNEI. The DNA for the CDR3 is TGTGCCAGCAGAAAACAGGGACAGGGGGCGAGAAATTCACCCCCCCACTTT. Encoded protein: CASRKQGQGARNSPPHF.

This clonotype was counted many times. The genes are TRBV4-2 and TRBJ2-1; 9 nucleotides agree with TRBD1. The ends lost 0 bases at V and 12 bases at J; junction bases unmatched: 3. The CDR3 length is 13 residues. Looked up from germline, CDR1 is LGHNA and CDR2 is YNFKEQ. In DNA, the CDR3 is TGTGCCAGCAGCCAAGAGGTGACAGGGGGGCAGTTCTTC. Encoded protein: CASSQEVTGGQFF.

This clonotype was seen repeatedly, ten times or more. This rearrangement joins TRBV5-1 to TRBJ1-2; 8 bases agree with TRBD1. This CDR3 is 13 amino acids long. V was clipped by 5 bases and J by 10 bases; unmatched bases: 10. Looked up from germline, CDR1 is SGHRS and CDR2 is YFSETQ. The CDR3 loop reads CASSTGGTEFYTF. The DNA for the CDR3 is TGCGCCAGCAGTACAGGGGGTACGGAGTTCTACACCTTC.

The gene calls are TRBV6-1 and TRBJ1-3; no clear D gene. Germline V CDR1 and CDR2: MNHNS, SASEGT. V was shortened by 5 bases and J by 0 bases, with 14 bases between the two germline ends. This CDR3 has 16 amino acids. CDR3 loop: CASSQPRSDSGNTIYF. In DNA form, the CDR3 reads TGTGCCAGCAGTCAACCTCGGTCCGACTCTGGAAACACCATATATTTT.

A note on this clonotype: A junction end diverges from the germline sequence, so it may reflect a read error. The rearrangement uses TRBV5-1 and TRBJ2-2; no clear D. CDR1 is SGHRS and CDR2 is YFSETQ in the germline V gene. The CDR3 covers 14 residues. CDR3 region: CASSLWHNTGELFF. The CDR3 nucleotides are TGTGCCAGCAGCTTATGGCACAACACCGGGGAGCTGTTTTTT.

This clonotype was detected only a few times. The chain uses TRBV24-1 and TRBJ2-1, with unresolved D. V lost 4 bases to trimming and J lost 6 bases, with 12 bases between them. Germline V gives CDR1 KGHDR, CDR2 SFDVKD. The CDR3 is made up of 14 amino acids. DNA for the CDR3: TGTGCCACCAGTGACGCCCGACGGAGCAATGAGCAGTTCTTC. It yields the protein CATSDARRSNEQFF.

The chain links TRBV6-1 to TRBJ2-3; TRBD2 aligns across 12 bases. CDR1 is MNHNS, CDR2 SASEGT, per germline. The CDR3 spans 17 residues. V lost 4 bases and J lost 0; bases outside the gene matches: 5. In nucleotides, the CDR3 is TGTGCCAGCAGTGCACTAGCGGGAGGCGTGAGCACAGATACGCAGTATTTT. It is translated as CASSALAGGVSTDTQYF.

V and J are TRBV7-3 and TRBJ2-5; tentative D call: TRBD1 (6 bases). The CDR3 has 16 amino acids. Germline values: CDR1 SGHTA, CDR2 FQGTGA. Trimming cost V 2 bases and J 2 bases, with 15 bases left between them. As DNA, the CDR3 is TGTGCCAGCAGCTTAGGGCCGGGAAGGGGGCAAGAGACCCAGTACTTC. This sequence encodes CASSLGPGRGQETQYF.

The genes are TRBV20-1 and TRBJ1-5; D remains unclear. Germline loops: CDR1 DFQATT, CDR2 SNEGSKA (reference sequence). Trimming left V 0 bases short and J 1 base short, with 16 bases between. The CDR3 extends over 17 amino acids. The CDR3 nucleotides read TGCAGTGCTAGAGATCTTGGTAACTTGGGGAGCAATCAGCCCCAGCATTTT. Amino acids: CSARDLGNLGSNQPQHF.

This sequence joins TRBV10-3 and TRBJ1-6, with D maybe TRBD1 (5 bases). Germline V CDR1 and CDR2: ENHRY, SYGVKD. With 6 bases removed from V and 5 bases from J, the gap between germline ends came to 23 bases. The CDR3 spans 18 residues. In DNA form, the CDR3 reads TGTGCCATCAGCGGTCAGGGAGGTTCCGTCCCTAATAATTCACCCCTCCACTTT. This gives the protein CAISGQGGSVPNNSPLHF.

This clonotype was seen only a few times. V usage is TRBV13 and J usage is TRBJ1-2, with TRBD1 as a possible D gene (6 bases). Germline V lookup: CDR1 PRHDT, CDR2 FYEKMQ (reference sequence). Trimming left V 6 bases short and J 4 bases short, with 18 bases between. CDR3 length: 15 amino acids. CDR3 bases: TGTGCCAGCAGTAGAGAGGGGGAAAGGAGCTATGGCTACACCTTC. It specifies CASSREGERSYGYTF. Drawing the rest from reference TRBV13 and TRBJ1-2, the complete variable domain is AAGVIQSPRHLIKEKRETATLKCYPIPRHDTVYWYQQGPGQDPQFLISFYEKMQSDKGSIPDRFSAQQFSDYHSELNMSSLELGDSALYFCASSREGERSYGYTFGSGTRLTVV.

Remarks on this clonotype: This likely stems from a read error, as it lies one base from a far larger clone. The CDR3 here is CASSFSPREGEELSF. The CDR3 DNA follows: TGTGCCAGCAGTTTCTCACCCAGGGAAGGGGAGGAGCTGTCTTTT. The rearrangement joins TRBV3-1 to TRBJ2-2, with a possible D match to TRBD2 (6 bases). From germline, CDR1 is LGHDT and CDR2 YNNKEL (reference sequence). The CDR3 runs 15 residues.

Ten or more counts support this clonotype. The chain couples TRBV11-2 to TRBJ2-2; 8 bases line up with TRBD1. V trimming: 5 bases; J trimming: 4 bases; junction bases outside the gene matches: 9. Germline V lookup: CDR1 SGHAT, CDR2 FQNNGV. The CDR3 extends over 16 amino acids. CDR3 in amino acids: CASSAFGTGVTGELFF. The CDR3, as DNA: TGTGCCAGCAGCGCCTTCGGGACAGGAGTCACCGGGGAGCTGTTTTTT. Full variable domain (missing parts from reference TRBV11-2 and TRBJ2-2): EAGVAQSPRYKIIEKRQSVAFWCNPISGHATLYWYQQILGQGPKLLIQFQNNGVVDDSQLPKDRFSAERLKGVDSTLKIQPAKLEDSAVYLCASSAFGTGVTGELFFGEGSRLTVL.

There are many counts of this clonotype. V gene TRBV12-3 or TRBV12-4 combines with J gene TRBJ1-1, with TRBD1 as a possible D gene (5 bases). This CDR3 has 13 residues. V was cut by 3 bases and J by 3 bases, with 8 bases left in between. CDR3 sequence: CASSLGLHTEAFF. The CDR3 nucleotides read TGTGCCAGCAGTTTGGGGCTCCACACTGAAGCTTTCTTT.

This clonotype has a count of ten or more. This chain links TRBV20-1 with TRBJ2-5; D unresolved. CDR3 size: 12 residues. V dropped 2 bases and J dropped 1 base, with 5 bases sitting between them. Germline assignment: CDR1 DFQATT and CDR2 SNEGSKA (reference sequence). The CDR3 reads CSARLGQETQYF. The DNA for the CDR3 is TGCAGTGCTAGATTAGGCCAAGAGACCCAGTACTTC.

The genes are TRBV15 and TRBJ1-4; a possible D gene is TRBD1 (5 bases). This CDR3 is 15 amino acids long. Germline assignment: CDR1 LNHNV and CDR2 YYDKDF (reference sequence). The V and J ends lost 1 base and 8 bases respectively, with 14 bases between them. CDR3 amino acids: CATSRGGAVGEKLFF. The CDR3 DNA follows: TGTGCCACCAGCAGAGGTGGGGCAGTCGGCGAAAAACTGTTTTTT.

This clonotype was picked up many times. This chain joins TRBV6-1 and TRBJ2-2, with 7 bases identical to TRBD2. Germline V gene lookup returns CDR1 MNHNS and CDR2 SASEGT. The CDR3 has 15 residues. Germline trimming cut 8 bases from V and 0 bases from J; bases unmatched to any gene: 6. The chain's CDR3 is CASRDYPANTGELFF. As DNA, the CDR3 is TGTGCCAGCCGGGACTACCCCGCGAACACCGGGGAGCTGTTTTTT.

The chain is built from TRBV11-3 and TRBJ2-7; 9 nucleotides align to TRBD1. The CDR3 consists of 14 residues. Germline lookup yields CDR1 SGHNT and CDR2 YENEEA. With V trimmed by 5 bases and J by 7 bases, 9 bases remained unmatched. The CDR3: CASSTGGPTGEQYF. The CDR3 DNA follows: TGTGCCAGCAGCACAGGGGGCCCAACCGGAGAGCAGTACTTC.

This clonotype was observed at least ten times. The chain carries TRBV20-1 and TRBJ1-1, with D unresolved. Trimming took off 0 bases at V and 1 base at J, with 12 bases between the two ends. The CDR3 spans 15 residues. Germline CDR1 DFQATT, CDR2 SNEGSKA (reference sequence). DNA of the CDR3: TGCAGTGCTAGAGATCCTGGCTACGGGAACACTGAAGCTTTCTTT. Amino acids: CSARDPGYGNTEAFF.

This clonotype appeared many times. The J gene is TRBJ1-4, the V gene TRBV3-1; D gene unclear. This CDR3 has 13 amino acids. Trimming stripped 1 base from V and 7 bases from J, with 7 bases between. Looked up from germline, CDR1 is LGHDT and CDR2 is YNNKEL (reference sequence). CDR3 sequence: CASSQGWVEKLFF. The CDR3 region has the DNA TGTGCCAGCAGCCAAGGATGGGTTGAAAAACTGTTTTTT.

This clonotype was counted at least ten times. V gene TRBV20-1 combines with J gene TRBJ2-2; D uncertain. V lost 3 bases and J 1 base, leaving 9 bases between the germline ends. This CDR3 has 14 amino acids. Germline lookup yields CDR1 DFQATT and CDR2 SNEGSKA (reference sequence). The CDR3 spells CSASGMGNTGELFF. In nucleotides, the CDR3 is TGCAGTGCTAGTGGGATGGGGAACACCGGGGAGCTGTTTTTT.

The chain uses TRBV19 and TRBJ2-1; 8 bases are shared with TRBD2. CDR1 is LNHDA, CDR2 SQIVND, per germline (reference sequence). J lost 0 bases, V lost 5 bases, and 3 bases had no gene match. CDR3 length: 15 amino acids. As DNA, the CDR3 is TGTGCCAGTAGTTTTAGCGGGGTCTCCTACAATGAGCAGTTCTTC. Translated: CASSFSGVSYNEQFF.